The 23 T cell receptor beta chains below all came from one sample that was sequenced in a study of T cell changes during pregnancy in multiple sclerosis. Some clones are missing from TCRdb's copy, which holds only in-frame ones; the method was immunoSEQ multiplex PCR. The sample has roughly 45,000 clones; 91% are singletons. The sample consisted of CD8+ T cells from peripheral blood mononuclear cells, taken after pregnancy. These TCRs come from a female donor with multiple sclerosis, enrolled in a pregnancy study.

Concerning this clone: Within the sample, other DNA sequences also encode this same CDR3. J is TRBJ2-1 and V is TRBV7-2; D ambiguous. Between the trimmed V and J ends, which lost 1 base and 7 bases, there was a span of 11 bases. CDR1 SGHTA and CDR2 FQGNSA come from the germline V gene. This CDR3 has 14 residues. This CDR3 reads CASSLGGRGNEQFF. CDR3 in DNA: TGTGCCAGCAGCTTAGGAGGCCGTGGGAATGAGCAGTTCTTC. Complete variable domain (other parts from reference TRBV7-2 and TRBJ2-1): GAGVSQSPSNKVTEKGKDVELRCDPISGHTALYWYRQSLGQGLEFLIYFQGNSAPDKSGLPSDRFSAERTGGSVSTLTIQRTQQEDSAVYLCASSLGGRGNEQFFGPGTRLTVL.

This chain's CDR3 is CASSLGSGEQYF. The CDR3 DNA reads TGTGCCAGCAGCTTAGGGTCCGGCGAGCAGTACTTC. The genes are TRBV7-8 and TRBJ2-7; D is undetermined. The CDR3 spans 12 residues. Per the germline V gene, CDR1 is SGHVS and CDR2 is FQNEAQ. Trimming pared 1 base from V and 6 bases from J, leaving 7 bases between.

The V call is TRBV5-4, the J call TRBJ2-7; D might be TRBD2 (5 bases). The germline V gene has CDR1 SGHNT and CDR2 YYREEE (reference sequence). This CDR3 has 12 residues. V lost 10 bases and J lost 6, with 17 bases in between. CDR3 sequence: CAGSGSGVEQYF. The CDR3 DNA follows: TGTGCCGGGTCCGGGTCCGGGGTCGAGCAGTACTTC.

The chain combines TRBV4-3 with TRBJ2-3; 8 bases are a match to TRBD1. With 0 bases clipped from V and 4 bases from J, the junction kept 9 bases outside the gene matches. Germline V gives CDR1 LGHNA, CDR2 YSLEER. The CDR3 runs 17 residues. The CDR3 protein is CASSQDPRGQWPDTQYF. The CDR3, as DNA: TGCGCCAGCAGCCAAGACCCCAGGGGGCAGTGGCCAGATACGCAGTATTTT.

This chain links TRBV7-2 with TRBJ1-1; no clear D. Per the germline V gene, CDR1 is SGHTA and CDR2 is FQGNSA. This CDR3 is 13 amino acids long. The V and J ends lost 6 bases and 4 bases respectively, with 12 bases between them. The CDR3 loop is CASRYDFGTEAFF. DNA for the CDR3: TGTGCCAGCAGGTACGACTTTGGCACTGAAGCTTTCTTT.

The rearrangement links TRBV15 to TRBJ2-6; a weak D match, TRBD1 (7 bases). V was trimmed by 3 bases and J by 1 base, leaving 22 bases between them. This CDR3 comprises 20 residues. The germline V gene encodes CDR1 LNHNV and CDR2 YYDKDF (reference sequence). CDR3 coding DNA: TGTGCCACCAGCAGCCCAGGGGGGTCCTCCGGCCTTTCTGGGGCCAACGTCCTGACTTTC. It translates to CATSSPGGSSGLSGANVLTF.

The chain carries TRBV7-9 and TRBJ2-7; D perhaps matches TRBD2 (6 bases). This CDR3 contains 15 residues. The V and J ends lost 7 bases and 2 bases respectively, with 18 bases between them. Germline CDR1 SEHNR, CDR2 FQNEAQ (reference sequence). CDR3 sequence reads: CASTTGGTHTYEQYF. In DNA form, the CDR3 reads TGTGCCAGCACCACCGGAGGGACTCACACCTACGAGCAGTACTTC.

The chain recombines TRBV18 with TRBJ2-7; 7 bases are a match to TRBD1. Germline loops: CDR1 KGHSH, CDR2 LQKENI. V dropped 1 base and J dropped 2; count of bases not matched to a gene: 5. The CDR3 has 15 residues. CDR3 DNA: TGTGCCAGCTCACCACGACAGGGCACCCCCTACGAGCAGTACTTC. The encoded protein is CASSPRQGTPYEQYF.

The chain couples TRBV4-1 to TRBJ1-1; the D gene is possibly TRBD1 (6 bases). There are 13 residues in the CDR3. Between the trimmed V and J ends, which lost 3 bases and 5 bases, there was a span of 10 bases. Germline assignment: CDR1 MGHRA and CDR2 YSYEKL. CDR3 sequence: CASSQGHFTEAFF. In DNA form, the CDR3 reads TGCGCCAGCAGCCAGGGACATTTTACTGAAGCTTTCTTT.

V gene TRBV27 combines with J gene TRBJ1-2; TRBD1 matches at 7 bases. Germline V gives CDR1 MNHEY, CDR2 SMNVEV (reference sequence). With V trimmed by 5 bases and J by 4 bases, 7 bases remained unmatched. CDR3 length equals 14 residues. The CDR3 loop is CASSAGGLAYGYTF. CDR3 in DNA: TGTGCCAGCAGTGCAGGGGGGCTTGCCTATGGCTACACCTTC.

This chain links TRBV7-8 with TRBJ2-2; 9 bases match TRBD2. The trim removed 3 bases at V and 1 base at J, leaving 6 bases unmatched. Germline CDR1 is SGHVS and CDR2 is FQNEAQ. The CDR3 covers 17 residues. The CDR3: CASSLEAGGLNTGELFF. The CDR3 DNA reads TGTGCCAGCAGCTTGGAGGCGGGGGGGTTGAACACCGGGGAGCTGTTTTTT.

The table lists this clone with many counts. The rearrangement uses TRBV4-2 and TRBJ2-5, with D tentatively TRBD1 (6 bases). V was clipped by 8 bases and J by 2 bases, with 15 bases between them. CDR1 is LGHNA and CDR2 is YNFKEQ in the germline V gene. The length of the CDR3 is 14 residues. The CDR3 DNA is TGTGCCAGCGGGCTAGGGGGTCCGCAAGAGACCCAGTACTTC. Translated: CASGLGGPQETQYF.

This chain connects TRBV4-1 to TRBJ2-7, with D possibly matching TRBD2 (5 bases). The CDR3 is made up of 17 amino acids. Trimming took 5 bases from V and 1 from J, leaving 21 bases between them. CDR1 and CDR2 from the germline V gene are MGHRA and YSYEKL. CDR3 bases: TGCGCCAGCAGCGGCCCGGGGTTGTCGGATAGGTCCTACGAGCAGTACTTC. Translated: CASSGPGLSDRSYEQYF.

V and J are TRBV29-1 and TRBJ2-2, with D tentatively TRBD1 (5 bases). V gave up 5 bases and J gave up 6 bases, with 16 bases separating them. CDR3 length: 14 amino acids. Germline assignment: CDR1 SQVTM and CDR2 ANQGSEA. CDR3 region: CSVSHPTGSGELFF. CDR3 DNA: TGCAGCGTTTCCCATCCAACAGGTTCCGGGGAGCTGTTTTTT.

This clone was detected only a few times. The chain combines TRBV27 with TRBJ1-1; D is undetermined. Trimming took off 10 bases at V and 5 bases at J, with 23 bases between the two ends. Germline assignment: CDR1 MNHEY and CDR2 SMNVEV (reference sequence). The CDR3 totals 15 residues. The CDR3 region has the DNA TGTGCCACAGGACTGGGTCCCCAGTTGATTACTGAAGCTTTCTTT. It yields the protein CATGLGPQLITEAFF.

The rearrangement uses TRBV27 and TRBJ2-2, with 11 positions matching TRBD2. Germline V gene data show CDR1 as MNHEY and CDR2 as SMNVEV (reference sequence). CDR3 length: 16 amino acids. V was pared by 5 bases and J by 5 bases, with 7 bases of the junction left unmatched. The CDR3 DNA is TGTGCCAGCAGTCCGGCCCGGACTAGCGGGACCGGGGAGCTGTTTTTT. Translated, it gives CASSPARTSGTGELFF.

This clone was counted between two and nine times. CDR3 in DNA: TGTGCCAGCAGCTTAGGGGGCGAGCAGTTCTTC. Its protein is CASSLGGEQFF. The chain is built from TRBV13 and TRBJ2-1; D remains ambiguous. Germline V gene sequence: CDR1 PRHDT, CDR2 FYEKMQ (reference sequence). The germline V and J ends were trimmed by 0 bases and 10 bases, with 4 bases remaining between them. The CDR3 has 11 amino acids.

The V call is TRBV7-3, the J call TRBJ2-1; D is possibly TRBD2 (5 bases). CDR1 is SGHTA, CDR2 FQGTGA, per germline. V was trimmed by 2 bases and J by 5 bases, leaving 13 bases between them. The CDR3 is 15 amino acids. The CDR3 region is CASSLVVGVDNEQFF. The CDR3 DNA is TGTGCCAGCAGCTTAGTTGTGGGAGTAGACAATGAGCAGTTCTTC.

This rearrangement joins TRBV9 to TRBJ2-5; 15 bases fit TRBD2. The length of the CDR3 is 15 residues. Losses at the gene ends were 3 bases for V and 7 bases for J; bases not matched to a gene: 4. Per germline, CDR1 SGDLS and CDR2 YYNGEE. The CDR3 region is CASSGTSGGARTQYF. The CDR3 DNA sequence: TGTGCCAGCAGCGGGACTAGCGGGGGGGCCAGGACCCAGTACTTC.

The chain links TRBV27 to TRBJ2-7, with D perhaps matching TRBD1 (5 bases). The CDR3 has 13 amino acids. Germline-derived CDR1 and CDR2 are MNHEY and SMNVEV (reference sequence). V lost 6 bases and J lost 3, with 12 bases in between. CDR3 residues: CASSLTANYEQYF. The CDR3 DNA is TGTGCCAGCAGCCTGACAGCTAACTACGAGCAGTACTTC.

The rearrangement uses TRBV27 and TRBJ2-1, with TRBD2 matching over 8 bases. The CDR3 sequence is 15 residues long. Germline V gene lookup returns CDR1 MNHEY and CDR2 SMNVEV (reference sequence). Trimming at V came to 3 bases and at J to 6 bases, leaving 7 bases not matched to a gene. Here the CDR3 DNA reads TGTGCCAGCAGTTTTGGGCTAGCGGGCCGCAATGAGCAGTTCTTC. This encodes CASSFGLAGRNEQFF.

The V and J genes are TRBV13 and TRBJ2-2; D ambiguous. This CDR3 has 14 amino acids. The ends were cut back, 2 bases at V and 4 bases at J, with 8 bases in the middle. Germline values: CDR1 PRHDT, CDR2 FYEKMQ (reference sequence). The CDR3 DNA reads TGTGCCAGCAGCTTACTGGTCGGCACCGGGGAGCTGTTTTTT. Encoded protein: CASSLLVGTGELFF.

The chain links TRBV5-1 to TRBJ2-7; D perhaps matches TRBD1 (6 bases). CDR3 length equals 17 residues. From germline, CDR1 is SGHRS and CDR2 YFSETQ. The V end lost 3 bases, the J end lost 3 bases, and 22 bases lay between the germline ends. CDR3: CASSSPTIQGADYEQYF. The CDR3 DNA follows: TGCGCCAGCAGCTCCCCTACGATACAGGGAGCGGACTACGAGCAGTACTTC.